This T cell receptor beta chain emerged from a study of CD8 T cells in ankylosing spondylitis. Deletions cut 0 bases from V and 3 bases from J, with 16 bases between. Germline V gene lookup returns CDR1 DFQATT and CDR2 SNEGSKA (reference sequence). This CDR3 spans 16 amino acids. Findings of the study overall: Disease-associated clonotypes exhibited CD8+ identity and were relatively infrequent in peripheral blood.

This clonotype was counted many times. Its antigen is not identified. TCR beta libraries were made by quantitative 5'-RACE with molecular barcodes. TCRdb passed the 5' RACE reads through MiXCR, listing each CDR3 protein once. The table records about 250,000 distinct CDR3 sequences, roughly a quarter of them present only once. Sequenced: blood, either unsorted or a sorted T cell fraction (not recorded which). This clonotype originated in a male donor with ankylosing spondylitis or in good health (not recorded which). The V and J genes are TRBV20-1 and TRBJ2-3; perhaps TRBD1 as D (6 bases). This CDR3 is CSARDRKRGTTDTQYF. Written as DNA, the CDR3 is TGCAGTGCTAGAGATAGGAAGAGGGGGACGACAGATACGCAGTATTTT.